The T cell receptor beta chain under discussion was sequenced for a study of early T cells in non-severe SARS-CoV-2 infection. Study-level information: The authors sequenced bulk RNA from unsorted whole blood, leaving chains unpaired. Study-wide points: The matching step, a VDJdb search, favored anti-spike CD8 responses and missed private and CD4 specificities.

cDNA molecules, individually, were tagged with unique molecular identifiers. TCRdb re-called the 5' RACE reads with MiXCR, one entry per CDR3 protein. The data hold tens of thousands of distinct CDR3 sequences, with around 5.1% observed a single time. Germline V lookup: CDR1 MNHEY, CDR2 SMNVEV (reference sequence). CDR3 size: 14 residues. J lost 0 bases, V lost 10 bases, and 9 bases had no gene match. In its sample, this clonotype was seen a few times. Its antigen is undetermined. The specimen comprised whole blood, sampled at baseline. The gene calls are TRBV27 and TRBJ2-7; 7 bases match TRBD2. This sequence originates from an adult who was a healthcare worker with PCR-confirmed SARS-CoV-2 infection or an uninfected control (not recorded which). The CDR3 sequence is CATGPSGTSYEQYF. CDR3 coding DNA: TGTGCCACCGGCCCTAGCGGTACCTCCTACGAGCAGTACTTC.